The clone carrying this T cell receptor (beta chain) was counted a few times. The antigen remains undetermined. Researchers took RNA transcripts and amplified the TCR beta CDR3 regions from them. TCR CDR3 underwent first-round RT-PCR with the HTBI primer set. Each CDR3 protein gets one entry after TCRdb re-called the multiplex PCR reads with MiXCR. The data show 600,000 to 650,000 distinct CDR3 sequences, more than 20% seen once. The germline V gene has CDR1 KGHDR and CDR2 SFDVKD. Trimming removed 3 bases at V and 10 bases at J, with 14 bases between. CDR3 length: 13 amino acids. This entry is derived from a study of T cells in Graves' hyperthyroidism and ophthalmopathy. General study points: Most clonotypes expanded in the thyroid (above 0.001) were also present in blood. For ophthalmopathy, model prediction preceded onset by a median roughly 5.9 months.

This receptor was identified in a man aged 25-45 years with Graves' ophthalmopathy. The chain links TRBV24-1 to TRBJ2-5; a weak D match, TRBD1 (6 bases). The sequenced material came from blood. The CDR3 here is CATSDPNSGDQYF. DNA for the CDR3: TGTGCCACCAGTGATCCAAATTCAGGGGACCAGTACTTC.